Reported below is one TCR beta chain. Its target is not known. These data come from a study of T-cell reconstitution after alpha-beta-depleted transplantation in children. Broader study findings: The study reportedly traced alpha-beta T cells about two months after transplant to several hundred expanded graft clones. TCRbeta diversity was high at day 60 in some patients (a result of surviving recipient T cells and thymic progenitors). After one year, T-cell counts and TCRbeta diversity mostly came from new T cells.

CDR3 length: 13 residues. Trimming took off 6 bases at V and 0 bases at J, with 7 bases between the two ends. Germline assignment: CDR1 ENHRY and CDR2 SYGVKD. Unique molecular identifiers were used to barcode this TCRbeta library. TCRdb redid the calling of the PCR reads with MiXCR, one entry per CDR3 protein. The sample has a few hundred thousand distinct CDR3 sequences; about 17% are singletons. The material was PBMCs, mostly from graft donor cells, obtained 360 days after TCRalphabeta/CD19-depleted stem cell transplant. The sequence derives from a boy in the first two years of life who had a stem cell transplant for Wiskott-Aldrich syndrome, so the T cells may come from the graft donor. J is TRBJ2-3 and V is TRBV10-3; D uncertain. Here the CDR3 reads CAIRGPSTDTQYF. CDR3 nucleotide sequence: TGTGCCATCAGAGGACCTAGCACAGATACGCAGTATTTT.